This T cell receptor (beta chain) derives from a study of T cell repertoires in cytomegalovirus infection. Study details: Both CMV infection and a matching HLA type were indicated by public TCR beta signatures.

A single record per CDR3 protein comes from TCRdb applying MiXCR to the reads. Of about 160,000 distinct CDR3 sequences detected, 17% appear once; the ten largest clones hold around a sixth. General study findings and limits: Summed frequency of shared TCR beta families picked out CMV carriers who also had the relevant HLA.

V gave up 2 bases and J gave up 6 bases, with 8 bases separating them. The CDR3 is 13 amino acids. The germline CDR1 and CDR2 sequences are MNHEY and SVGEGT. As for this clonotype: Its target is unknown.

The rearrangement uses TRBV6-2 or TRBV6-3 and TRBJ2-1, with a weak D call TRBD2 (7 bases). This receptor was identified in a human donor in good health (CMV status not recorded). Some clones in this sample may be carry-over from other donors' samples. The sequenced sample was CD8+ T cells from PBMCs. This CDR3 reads CASSYRGGNEQFF. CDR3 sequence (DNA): TGTGCCAGCAGTTACAGGGGGGGCAATGAGCAGTTCTTC.